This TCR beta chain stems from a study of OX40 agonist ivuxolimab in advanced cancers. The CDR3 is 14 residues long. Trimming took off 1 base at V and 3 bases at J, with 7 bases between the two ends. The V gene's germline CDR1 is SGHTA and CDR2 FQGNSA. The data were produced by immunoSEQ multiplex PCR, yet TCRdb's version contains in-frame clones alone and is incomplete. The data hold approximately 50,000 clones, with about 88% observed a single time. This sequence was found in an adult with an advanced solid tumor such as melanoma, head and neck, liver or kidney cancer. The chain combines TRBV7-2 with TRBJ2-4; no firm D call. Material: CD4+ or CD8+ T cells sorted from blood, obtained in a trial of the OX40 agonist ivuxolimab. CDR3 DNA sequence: TGTGCCAGCAGCTTAGTAGGGCTCAAAAACATTCAGTACTTC. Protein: CASSLVGLKNIQYF.